This is a list of T cell receptor beta chains from one sample in a study of siplizumab effects on memory and regulatory T cells. The method was immunoSEQ multiplex PCR; TCRdb's version includes in-frame clones alone and lacks a portion of them. The sample shows tens of thousands of clones, 90% to 95% of them seen only once. Sequencing used CD8+ T cells sorted from blood. The source is a human donor in good health. Each CDR3 is given with its conserved first and last residue. A D gene is named only where the DNA matches it firmly. Rows give clone size only sometimes, using once, few, many, or a class for an expanded clone.

CDR3nt,CDR3aa,j_gene,v_gene,d_gene,abundance
TGTGCCAGCAGCCCCGGACAGGGGAATTCACCCCTCCACTTT,CASSPGQGNSPLHF,TRBJ1-6,TRBV6-6,TRBD1,.
TGTGCCAGCAAAGCACAGGGGAACTGGAACACTGAAGCTTTCTTT,CASKAQGNWNTEAFF,TRBJ1-1,TRBV7-2,TRBD1,.
TGTGCCAGCAGCTTGCATCCGGGACAAGGGTATGGCTACACCTTC,CASSLHPGQGYGYTF,TRBJ1-2,TRBV11-2,.,.
TGCGCCAGCAGCCAAGGTGGGGGCGGGAGCTACACCTTC,CASSQGGGGSYTF,TRBJ1-2,TRBV4-1,.,.
TGTGCCAGCAGTTTATTGGGAGCGGCCTACGAGCAGTACTTC,CASSLLGAAYEQYF,TRBJ2-7,TRBV28,.,.
TGTGCCAGCAGCTTAACTACTAGCGCGGCAGAGACCCAGTACTTC,CASSLTTSAAETQYF,TRBJ2-5,TRBV5-4,TRBD2,.
TGTGCCAGCAGTTACGGACCCAGCACAGATACGCAGTATTTT,CASSYGPSTDTQYF,TRBJ2-3,TRBV2,.,.
TGTGCCAGCAGCCAATCATTAGGGTCCGCTAATGAAAAACTGTTTTTT,CASSQSLGSANEKLFF,TRBJ1-4,TRBV16,.,.
TGTGCCAGCAGCTTCGGACAGGGTACCCAGTACTTC,CASSFGQGTQYF,TRBJ2-5,TRBV5-4,TRBD1,once
TGTGCCAGCAGGCCAGAGGTTCCCACAGATACGCAGTATTTT,CASRPEVPTDTQYF,TRBJ2-3,TRBV6-5,.,.
TGTGCCAGCAGCGCGGGACTAGCAGATTTGTTATACGAGCAGTACTTC,CASSAGLADLLYEQYF,TRBJ2-7,TRBV9,TRBD2,.
TGTGCCAGCTCACCAGGGACGCAGCAGTTCTTC,CASSPGTQQFF,TRBJ2-1,TRBV18,.,.
TGTGCCAGCTCCTCCGGGAACTATGGCTACACCTTC,CASSSGNYGYTF,TRBJ1-2,TRBV27,.,.
TGTGCCAGCAGTTTCGGAGGGGGCATTACAGATACGCAGTATTTT,CASSFGGGITDTQYF,TRBJ2-3,TRBV27,.,once
TGTGCCAGCAGCAAAAGGACAGGGACAGAGTGCGAGCAGTACTTC,CASSKRTGTECEQYF,TRBJ2-7,TRBV21-1,.,once
TGTGCCAGCAGTCGGGACCGTCACAGGGGGAACACTGAAGCTTTCTTT,CASSRDRHRGNTEAFF,TRBJ1-1,TRBV11-2,TRBD1,.
TGTGCCATCAGTGAATGGCGGGAGGGATACGAGCAGTACTTC,CAISEWREGYEQYF,TRBJ2-7,TRBV10-3,TRBD2,.
TGTGCCAGCAGCCAGGGACTAGCGGGAGAGACCGGGGAGCTGTTTTTT,CASSQGLAGETGELFF,TRBJ2-2,TRBV5-6,TRBD2,few
TGTGCCACCAGCCTAGGACCGTCCACCTTTTATGGCTACACCTTC,CATSLGPSTFYGYTF,TRBJ1-2,TRBV15,.,.
TGCAGCGTTGAAGAAGAGGGGCCCGAGGGCTACACCTTC,CSVEEEGPEGYTF,TRBJ1-2,TRBV29-1,.,.
TGCAGCGTTGACATGGGTAATACGCAGTATTTT,CSVDMGNTQYF,TRBJ2-3,TRBV29-1,.,.
TGTGCCAGCAGCGCCAGGGGGCTGGAGAACACTGAAGCTTTCTTT,CASSARGLENTEAFF,TRBJ1-1,TRBV2,TRBD1,.
TGTGCCAGCAGTTTAGGGCAGGGGGCCACCTACGAGCAGTACTTC,CASSLGQGATYEQYF,TRBJ2-7,TRBV27,TRBD1,.
TGTGCCAGCAGCATCCCGACAGGGAAGGGTCAGCCCCAGCATTTT,CASSIPTGKGQPQHF,TRBJ1-5,TRBV7-9,TRBD1,.
TGTGCCAGCAGCACCACTAGCGACACAGATACGCAGTATTTT,CASSTTSDTDTQYF,TRBJ2-3,TRBV7-9,TRBD2,.
TGTGCCAGCAGCGCGGACTTCACAGATACGCAGTATTTT,CASSADFTDTQYF,TRBJ2-3,TRBV2,.,.
TGTGCCAGTAGGGTAAGCGGCACTGAAGCTTTCTTT,CASRVSGTEAFF,TRBJ1-1,TRBV19,.,.
TGTGCCAGCCAAGGGGGCAGGGGGGCCGGGGAGCTGTTTTTT,CASQGGRGAGELFF,TRBJ2-2,TRBV28,.,.
TGTGCCTGGAGTCCCGACAGAACCTACGAGCAGTACTTC,CAWSPDRTYEQYF,TRBJ2-7,TRBV30,.,.
TGTGCCAGCAGCGGGACTTTGAACATTCAGTACTTC,CASSGTLNIQYF,TRBJ2-4,TRBV5-4,.,once
TGCGCCAGCAGCTTACCGGGACTCAACTACGAGCAGTACTTC,CASSLPGLNYEQYF,TRBJ2-7,TRBV5-1,.,.
TGCGCCAGCAGCTTGGAGCCAGGGGTTGACTCCTACGAGCAGTACTTC,CASSLEPGVDSYEQYF,TRBJ2-7,TRBV5-1,.,.
TGCAGCGACAGACATAACTATGGCTACACCTTC,CSDRHNYGYTF,TRBJ1-2,TRBV29-1,.,.
TGCGCCAGCCTTGGACAGGACCAAGAGACCCAGTACTTC,CASLGQDQETQYF,TRBJ2-5,TRBV4-1,TRBD1,.
TGTGCCTGGAGTGCCAGGCAGGGGGGGCCAACGGGGGAGCTGTTTTTT,CAWSARQGGPTGELFF,TRBJ2-2,TRBV30,.,.